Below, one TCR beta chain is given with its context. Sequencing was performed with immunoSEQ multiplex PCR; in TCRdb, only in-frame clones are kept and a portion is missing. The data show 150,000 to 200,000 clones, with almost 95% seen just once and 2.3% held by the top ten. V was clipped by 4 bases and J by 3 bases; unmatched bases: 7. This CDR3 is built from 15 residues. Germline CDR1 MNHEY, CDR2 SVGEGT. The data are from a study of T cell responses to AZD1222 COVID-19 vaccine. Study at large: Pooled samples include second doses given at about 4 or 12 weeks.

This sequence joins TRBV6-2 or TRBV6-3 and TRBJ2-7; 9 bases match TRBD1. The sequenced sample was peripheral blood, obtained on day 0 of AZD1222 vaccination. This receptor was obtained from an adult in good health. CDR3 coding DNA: TGTGCCAGCAGTTTTATGACAGGGGGGCACTACGAGCAGTACTTC. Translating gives CASSFMTGGHYEQYF.